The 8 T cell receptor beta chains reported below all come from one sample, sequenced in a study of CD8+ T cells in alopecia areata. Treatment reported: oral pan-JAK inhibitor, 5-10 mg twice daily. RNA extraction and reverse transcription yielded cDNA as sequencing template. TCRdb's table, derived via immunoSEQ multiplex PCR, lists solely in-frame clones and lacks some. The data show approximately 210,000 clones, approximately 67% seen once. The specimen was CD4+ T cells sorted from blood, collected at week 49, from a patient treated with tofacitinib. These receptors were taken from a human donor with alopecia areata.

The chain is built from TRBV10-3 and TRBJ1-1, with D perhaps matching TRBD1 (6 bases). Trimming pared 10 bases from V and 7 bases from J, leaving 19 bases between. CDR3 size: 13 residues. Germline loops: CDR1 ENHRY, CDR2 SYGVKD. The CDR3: CATAEAGVGEAFF. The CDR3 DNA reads TGTGCCACTGCCGAAGCAGGGGTTGGTGAAGCTTTCTTT.

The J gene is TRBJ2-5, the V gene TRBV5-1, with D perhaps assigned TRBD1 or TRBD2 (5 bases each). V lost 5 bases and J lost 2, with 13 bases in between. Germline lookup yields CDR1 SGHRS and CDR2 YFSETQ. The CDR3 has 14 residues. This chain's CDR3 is CASRPGPSQETQYF. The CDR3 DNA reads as TGCGCCAGCAGGCCGGGGCCTTCGCAAGAGACCCAGTACTTC.

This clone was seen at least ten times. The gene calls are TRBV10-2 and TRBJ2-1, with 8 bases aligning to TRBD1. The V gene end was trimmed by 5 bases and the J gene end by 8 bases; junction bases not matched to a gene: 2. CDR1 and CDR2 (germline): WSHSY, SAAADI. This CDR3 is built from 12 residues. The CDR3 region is CASSTGGYEQFF. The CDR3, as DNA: TGCGCCAGCAGTACAGGGGGATATGAGCAGTTCTTC.

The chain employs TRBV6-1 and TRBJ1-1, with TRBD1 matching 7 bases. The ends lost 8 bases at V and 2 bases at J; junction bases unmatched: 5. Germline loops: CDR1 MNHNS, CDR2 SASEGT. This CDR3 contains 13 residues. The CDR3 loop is CASYRGYNTEAFF. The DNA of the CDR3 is TGTGCCAGCTACAGGGGTTATAACACTGAAGCTTTCTTT.

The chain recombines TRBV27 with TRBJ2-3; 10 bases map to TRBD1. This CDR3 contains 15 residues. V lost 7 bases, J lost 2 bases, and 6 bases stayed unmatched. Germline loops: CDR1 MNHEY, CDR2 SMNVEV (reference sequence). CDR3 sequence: CASNPGTGVTDTQYF. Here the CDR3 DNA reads TGTGCCAGCAACCCCGGGACAGGGGTCACAGATACGCAGTATTTT.

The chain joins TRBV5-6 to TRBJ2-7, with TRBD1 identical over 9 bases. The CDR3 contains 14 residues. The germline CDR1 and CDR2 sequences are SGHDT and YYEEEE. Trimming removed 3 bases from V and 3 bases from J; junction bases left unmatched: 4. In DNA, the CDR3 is TGTGCCAGCAGCTCGGGACAGGGCCTCTACGAGCAGTACTTC. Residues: CASSSGQGLYEQYF.

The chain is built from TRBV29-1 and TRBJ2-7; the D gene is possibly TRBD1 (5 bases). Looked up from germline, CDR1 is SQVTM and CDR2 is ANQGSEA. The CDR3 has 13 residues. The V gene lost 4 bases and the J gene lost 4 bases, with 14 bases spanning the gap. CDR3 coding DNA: TGCAGCGTTGCCCCACAGGCCCCTTACGAGCAGTACTTC. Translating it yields CSVAPQAPYEQYF.

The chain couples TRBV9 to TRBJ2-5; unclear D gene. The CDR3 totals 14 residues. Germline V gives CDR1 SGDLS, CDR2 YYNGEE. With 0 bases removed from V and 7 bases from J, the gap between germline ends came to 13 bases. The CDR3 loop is CASSVGLGGRTQYF. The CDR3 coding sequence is TGTGCCAGCAGCGTAGGACTGGGCGGTAGGACCCAGTACTTC.